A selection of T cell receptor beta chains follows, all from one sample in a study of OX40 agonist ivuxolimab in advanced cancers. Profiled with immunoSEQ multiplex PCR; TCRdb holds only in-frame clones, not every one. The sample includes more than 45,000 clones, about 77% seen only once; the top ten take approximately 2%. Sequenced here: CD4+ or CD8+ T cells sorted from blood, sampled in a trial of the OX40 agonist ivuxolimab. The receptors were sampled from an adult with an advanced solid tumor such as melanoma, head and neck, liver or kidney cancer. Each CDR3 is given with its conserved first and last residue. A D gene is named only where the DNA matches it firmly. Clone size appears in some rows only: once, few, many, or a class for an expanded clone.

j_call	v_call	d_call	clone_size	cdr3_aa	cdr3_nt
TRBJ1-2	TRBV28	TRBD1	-	CASVSGTGVGYTF	TGTGCCAGCGTATCCGGGACAGGGGTTGGCTACACCTTC
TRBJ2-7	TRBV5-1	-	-	CASSLVSNPEAEQYF	TGCGCCAGCAGCTTGGTGTCGAATCCTGAAGCCGAGCAGTACTTC
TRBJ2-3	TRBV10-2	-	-	CASSDPLQGAPSQYF	TGCGCCAGCAGTGATCCCCTACAGGGTGCCCCCTCGCAGTATTTT
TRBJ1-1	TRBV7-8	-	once	CASSSPGRRTEAFF	TGTGCCAGCAGCTCCCCGGGTCGGAGGACTGAAGCTTTCTTT
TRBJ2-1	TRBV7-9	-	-	CASSLSSNEQFF	TGTGCCAGCAGCTTAAGCAGCAATGAGCAGTTCTTC
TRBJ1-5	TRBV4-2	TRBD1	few	CASSQVTGGSPYNQPQHF	TGTGCCAGCAGCCAGGTCACAGGGGGCTCCCCTTACAATCAGCCCCAGCATTTT
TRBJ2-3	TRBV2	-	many	CASSYGIGGETDTQYF	TGTGCCAGCAGTTATGGAATAGGGGGAGAGACAGATACGCAGTATTTT
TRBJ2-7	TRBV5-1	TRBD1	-	CASSLAPGQGAYEQYF	TGCGCCAGCAGCTTGGCTCCGGGACAGGGGGCCTACGAGCAGTACTTC
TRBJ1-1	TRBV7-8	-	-	CASSLGGYREVEAFF	TGTGCCAGCAGCTTAGGGGGGTACAGGGAGGTGGAAGCTTTCTTT
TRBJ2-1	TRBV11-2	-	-	CASSLEVGSYNEQFF	TGTGCCAGCAGCTTAGAAGTAGGCTCCTACAATGAGCAGTTCTTC
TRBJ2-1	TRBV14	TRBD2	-	CASSQARTSGSRAYNEQFF	TGTGCCAGCAGCCAAGCCAGGACTAGCGGGAGTAGGGCTTACAATGAGCAGTTCTTC
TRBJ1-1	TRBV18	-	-	CASSPAAPATEAFF	TGTGCCAGCTCACCGGCAGCCCCCGCCACTGAAGCTTTCTTT
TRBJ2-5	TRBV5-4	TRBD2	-	CASSPTSGRSQETQYF	TGTGCCAGCAGCCCGACTAGCGGGAGGTCACAAGAGACCCAGTACTTC
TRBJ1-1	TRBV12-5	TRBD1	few	CASGLPIQGAMNTEAFF	TGTGCTAGTGGTTTGCCAATACAGGGGGCTATGAACACTGAAGCTTTCTTT
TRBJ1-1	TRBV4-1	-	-	CASSQVPGNTEAFF	TGCGCCAGCAGCCAAGTCCCAGGTAACACTGAAGCTTTCTTT
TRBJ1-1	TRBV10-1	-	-	CASSARRWSTEAFF	TGCGCCAGCAGCGCCCGCCGGTGGAGCACTGAAGCTTTCTTT
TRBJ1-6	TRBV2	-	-	CASRQANSPLHF	TGTGCCAGCAGACAGGCTAATTCACCCCTCCACTTT
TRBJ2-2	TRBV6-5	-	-	CASSTGIWTGELFF	TGTGCCAGCAGTACAGGGATTTGGACCGGGGAGCTGTTTTTT
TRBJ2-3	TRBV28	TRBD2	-	CASSLRQSPGLAGGTDTQYF	TGTGCCAGCAGTTTACGCCAAAGCCCGGGACTAGCGGGGGGCACAGATACGCAGTATTTT
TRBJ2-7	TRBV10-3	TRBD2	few	CAISEMTSGSSYEQYF	TGTGCCATCAGTGAAATGACTAGCGGAAGCTCCTACGAGCAGTACTTC
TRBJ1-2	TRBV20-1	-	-	CSAPHRGGYTF	TGCAGTGCTCCCCACCGGGGCGGCTACACCTTC
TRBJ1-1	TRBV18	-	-	CASSQAVFWGGTNTEAFF	TGTGCCAGCTCGCAAGCCGTGTTCTGGGGGGGGACGAACACTGAAGCTTTCTTT
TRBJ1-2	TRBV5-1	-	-	CASSLDTGFNGYTF	TGCGCCAGCAGCTTGGACACAGGGTTTAATGGCTACACCTTC
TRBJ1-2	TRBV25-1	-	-	CASSEFPGMGYTF	TGTGCCAGCAGTGAATTCCCAGGGATGGGCTACACCTTC
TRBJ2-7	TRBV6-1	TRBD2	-	CASMIASGAYEQYF	TGTGCCAGCATGATCGCTAGCGGAGCCTACGAGCAGTACTTC
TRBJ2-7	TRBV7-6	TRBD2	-	CASSLGTSGSLHEQYF	TGTGCCAGCAGCTTAGGGACTAGCGGGAGCCTCCACGAGCAGTACTTC
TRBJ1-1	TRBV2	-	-	CASLRSSLNTEAFF	TGTGCCAGCCTTAGGAGCTCCCTGAACACTGAAGCTTTCTTT
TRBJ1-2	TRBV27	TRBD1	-	CASSLSGQGAYTF	TGTGCCAGCAGTTTATCGGGACAGGGGGCCTACACCTTC
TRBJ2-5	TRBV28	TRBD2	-	CASRQFGSGQETQYF	TGTGCCAGCAGGCAATTTGGTAGCGGGCAAGAGACCCAGTACTTC
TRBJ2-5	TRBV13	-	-	CASGNLGAQETQYF	TGTGCCAGCGGGAACCTCGGGGCTCAAGAGACCCAGTACTTC
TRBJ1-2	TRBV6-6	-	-	CASSRGRGNYGYTF	TGTGCCAGCAGCCGGGGGCGGGGTAACTATGGCTACACCTTC
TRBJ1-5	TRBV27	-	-	CASSLGVGRQPQHF	TGTGCCAGCAGTTTGGGGGTGGGACGGCAGCCCCAGCATTTT
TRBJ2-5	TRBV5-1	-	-	CASSQGSSVVETQYF	TGCGCCAGCAGCCAGGGTTCGTCGGTTGTGGAGACCCAGTACTTC
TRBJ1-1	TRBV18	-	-	CASSPYTTEAFF	TGTGCCAGCTCACCGTACACGACTGAAGCTTTCTTT
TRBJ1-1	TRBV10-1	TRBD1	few	CASSSGQPNTEAFF	TGCGCCAGCAGTTCGGGACAGCCGAACACTGAAGCTTTCTTT
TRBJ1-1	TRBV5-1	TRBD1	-	CASSHGQGREAFF	TGCGCCAGCAGTCACGGACAGGGGCGCGAAGCTTTCTTT
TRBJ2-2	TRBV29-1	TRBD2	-	CSVERLAGNTGELFF	TGCAGCGTTGAACGCCTAGCGGGGAACACCGGGGAGCTGTTTTTT
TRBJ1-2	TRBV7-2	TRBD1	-	CASSLDNRGRSGYTF	TGTGCCAGCAGCTTAGATAACAGGGGGCGGTCTGGCTACACCTTC
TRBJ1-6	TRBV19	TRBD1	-	CASGGTGKVSPLHF	TGTGCCAGTGGGGGGACAGGGAAGGTTTCACCCCTCCACTTT
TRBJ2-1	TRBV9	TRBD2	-	CASSPEGLAGGSSYNEQFF	TGTGCCAGCAGCCCAGAGGGACTAGCGGGAGGGAGCTCCTACAATGAGCAGTTCTTC
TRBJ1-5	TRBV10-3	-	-	CAISESTVGNQPQHF	TGTGCCATCAGTGAGTCCACGGTCGGCAATCAGCCCCAGCATTTT
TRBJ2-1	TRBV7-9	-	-	CASSSGTTSNEQFF	TGTGCCAGCAGCTCAGGGACCACTTCCAATGAGCAGTTCTTC
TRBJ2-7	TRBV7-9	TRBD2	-	CASSGSSYEQYF	TGTGCCAGTAGCGGGAGTTCCTACGAGCAGTACTTC